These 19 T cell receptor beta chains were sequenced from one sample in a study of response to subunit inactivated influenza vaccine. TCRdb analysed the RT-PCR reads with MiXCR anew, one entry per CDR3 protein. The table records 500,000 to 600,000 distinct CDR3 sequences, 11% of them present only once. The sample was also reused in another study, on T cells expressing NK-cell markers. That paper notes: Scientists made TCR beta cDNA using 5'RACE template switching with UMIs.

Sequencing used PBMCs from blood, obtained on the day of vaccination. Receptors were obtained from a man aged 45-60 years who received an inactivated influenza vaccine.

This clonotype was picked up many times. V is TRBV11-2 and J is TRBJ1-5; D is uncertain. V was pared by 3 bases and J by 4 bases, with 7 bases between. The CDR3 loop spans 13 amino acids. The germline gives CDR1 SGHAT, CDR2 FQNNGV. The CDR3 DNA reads TGTGCCAGCAGCTTCAATAGGAATCAGCCCCAGCATTTT. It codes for CASSFNRNQPQHF.

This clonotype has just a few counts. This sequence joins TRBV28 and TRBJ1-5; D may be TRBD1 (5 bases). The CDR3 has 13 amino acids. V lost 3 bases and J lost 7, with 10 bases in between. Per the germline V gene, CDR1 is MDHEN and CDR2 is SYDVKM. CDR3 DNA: TGTGCCAGCAGTTTTGCAGGGCCCCAGCCCCAGCATTTT. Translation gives CASSFAGPQPQHF.

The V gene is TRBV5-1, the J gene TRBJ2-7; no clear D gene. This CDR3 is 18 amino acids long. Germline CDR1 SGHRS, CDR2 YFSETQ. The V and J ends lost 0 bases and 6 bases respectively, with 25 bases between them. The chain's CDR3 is CASSLASLAVPKGFEQYF. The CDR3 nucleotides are TGCGCCAGCAGCTTGGCGTCCCTGGCAGTCCCAAAAGGGTTCGAGCAGTACTTC.

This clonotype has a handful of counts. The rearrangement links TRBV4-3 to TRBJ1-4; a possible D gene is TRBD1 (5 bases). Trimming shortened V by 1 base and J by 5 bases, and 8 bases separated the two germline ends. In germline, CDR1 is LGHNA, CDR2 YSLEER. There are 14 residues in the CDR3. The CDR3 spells CASSQAAGNEKLFF. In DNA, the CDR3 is TGCGCCAGCAGCCAAGCGGCAGGGAATGAAAAACTGTTTTTT.

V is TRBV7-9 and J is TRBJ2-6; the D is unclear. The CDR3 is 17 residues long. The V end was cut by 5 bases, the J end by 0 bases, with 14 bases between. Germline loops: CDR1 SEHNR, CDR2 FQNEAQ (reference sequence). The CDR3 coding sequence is TGTGCCAGCAGCCCCAGTTTCGGTTACTCTGGGGCCAACGTCCTGACTTTC. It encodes CASSPSFGYSGANVLTF.

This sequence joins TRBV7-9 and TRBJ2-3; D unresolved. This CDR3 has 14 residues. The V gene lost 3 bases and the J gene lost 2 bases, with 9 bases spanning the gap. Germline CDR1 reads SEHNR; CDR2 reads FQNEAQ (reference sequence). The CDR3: CASSFIGNTDTQYF. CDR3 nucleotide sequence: TGTGCCAGCAGCTTCATCGGAAACACAGATACGCAGTATTTT.

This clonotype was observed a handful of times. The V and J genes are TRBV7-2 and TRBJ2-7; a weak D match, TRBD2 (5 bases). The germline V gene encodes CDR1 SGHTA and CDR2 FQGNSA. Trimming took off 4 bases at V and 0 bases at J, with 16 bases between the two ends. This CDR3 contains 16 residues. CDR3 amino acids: CASSSRGGDLSYEQYF. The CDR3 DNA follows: TGTGCCAGCAGCTCTAGAGGAGGAGACCTCTCCTACGAGCAGTACTTC.

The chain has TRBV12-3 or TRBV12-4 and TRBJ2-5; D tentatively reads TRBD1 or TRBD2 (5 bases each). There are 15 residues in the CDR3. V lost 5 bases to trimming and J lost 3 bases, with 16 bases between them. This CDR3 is CASSTRDGQKETQYF. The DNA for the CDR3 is TGTGCCAGCAGTACCCGGGACGGGCAAAAAGAGACCCAGTACTTC.

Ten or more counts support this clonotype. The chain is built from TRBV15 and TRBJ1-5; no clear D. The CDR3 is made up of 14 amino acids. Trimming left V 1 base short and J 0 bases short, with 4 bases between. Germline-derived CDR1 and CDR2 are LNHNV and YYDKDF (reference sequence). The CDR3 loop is CATSRVNSNQPQHF. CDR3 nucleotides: TGTGCCACCAGCAGAGTAAATAGCAATCAGCCCCAGCATTTT.

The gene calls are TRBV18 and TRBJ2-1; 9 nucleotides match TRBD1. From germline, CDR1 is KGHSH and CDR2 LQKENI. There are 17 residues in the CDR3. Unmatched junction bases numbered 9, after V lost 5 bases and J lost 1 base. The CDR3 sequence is CASSRVTGTGSYNEQFF. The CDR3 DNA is TGTGCCAGCTCAAGGGTCACAGGGACAGGGTCCTACAATGAGCAGTTCTTC.

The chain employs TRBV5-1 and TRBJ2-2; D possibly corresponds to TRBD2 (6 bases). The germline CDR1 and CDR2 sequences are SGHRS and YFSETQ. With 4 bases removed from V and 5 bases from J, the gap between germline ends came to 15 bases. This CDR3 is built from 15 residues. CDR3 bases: TGCGCCAGCAGCGAGGTCCCTGGGGGGACCGGGGAGCTGTTTTTT. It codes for CASSEVPGGTGELFF.

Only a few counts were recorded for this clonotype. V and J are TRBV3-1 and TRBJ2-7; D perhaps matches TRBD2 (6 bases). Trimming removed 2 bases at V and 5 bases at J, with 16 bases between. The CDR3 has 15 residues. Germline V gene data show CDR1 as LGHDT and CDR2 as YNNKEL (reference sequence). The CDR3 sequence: CASSQPSGTHHEQYF. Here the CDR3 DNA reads TGTGCCAGCAGCCAACCATCCGGGACTCATCACGAGCAGTACTTC.

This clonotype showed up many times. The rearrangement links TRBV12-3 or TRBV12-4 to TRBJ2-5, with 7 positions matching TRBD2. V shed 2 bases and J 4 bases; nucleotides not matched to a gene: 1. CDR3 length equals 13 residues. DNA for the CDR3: TGTGCCAGCAGTTTATGGGGGGGAGAGACCCAGTACTTC. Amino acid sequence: CASSLWGGETQYF.

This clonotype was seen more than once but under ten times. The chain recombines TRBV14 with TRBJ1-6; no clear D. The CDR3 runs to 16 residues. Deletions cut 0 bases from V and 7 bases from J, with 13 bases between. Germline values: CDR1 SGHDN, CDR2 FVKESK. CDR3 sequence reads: CASSQDRILRNSPLHF. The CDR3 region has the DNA TGTGCCAGCAGCCAAGATAGGATCCTGCGGAATTCACCCCTCCACTTT.

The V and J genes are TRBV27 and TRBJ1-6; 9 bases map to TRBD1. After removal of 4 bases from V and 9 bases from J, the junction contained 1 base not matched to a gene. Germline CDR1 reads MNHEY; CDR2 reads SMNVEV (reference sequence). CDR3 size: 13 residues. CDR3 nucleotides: TGTGCCAGCAGTTGGGACAGGGTTTCACCCCTCCACTTT. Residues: CASSWDRVSPLHF.

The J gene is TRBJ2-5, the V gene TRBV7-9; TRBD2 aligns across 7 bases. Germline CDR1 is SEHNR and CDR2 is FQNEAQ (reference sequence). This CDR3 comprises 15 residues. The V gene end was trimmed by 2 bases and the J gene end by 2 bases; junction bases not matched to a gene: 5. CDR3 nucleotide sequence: TGTGCCAGCAGCTTAATGAGTAGCGGGCAAGAGACCCAGTACTTC. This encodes CASSLMSSGQETQYF.

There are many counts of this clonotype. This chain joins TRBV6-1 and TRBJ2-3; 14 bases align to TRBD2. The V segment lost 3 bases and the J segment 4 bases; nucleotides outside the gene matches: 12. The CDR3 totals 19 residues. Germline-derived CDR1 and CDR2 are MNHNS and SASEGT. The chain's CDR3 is CASSERSGLAGGIADTQYF. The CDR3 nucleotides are TGTGCCAGCAGTGAGCGATCAGGACTAGCGGGGGGCATCGCAGATACGCAGTATTTT.

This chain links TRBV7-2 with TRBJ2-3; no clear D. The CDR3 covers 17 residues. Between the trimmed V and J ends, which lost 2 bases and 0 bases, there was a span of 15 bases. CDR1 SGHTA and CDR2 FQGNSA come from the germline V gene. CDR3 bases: TGTGCCAGCAGCTTAAGGTTTATGGGTTCTAGCACAGATACGCAGTATTTT. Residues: CASSLRFMGSSTDTQYF. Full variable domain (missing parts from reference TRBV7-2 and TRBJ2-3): GAGVSQSPSNKVTEKGKDVELRCDPISGHTALYWYRQSLGQGLEFLIYFQGNSAPDKSGLPSDRFSAERTGGSVSTLTIQRTQQEDSAVYLCASSLRFMGSSTDTQYFGPGTRLTVL.

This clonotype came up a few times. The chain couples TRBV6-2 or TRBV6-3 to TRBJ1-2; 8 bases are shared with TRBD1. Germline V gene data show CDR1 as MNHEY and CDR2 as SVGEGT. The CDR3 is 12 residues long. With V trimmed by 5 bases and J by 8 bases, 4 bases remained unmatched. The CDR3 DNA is TGTGCCAGCAGTCATGACAGGGGCGGCTACACCTTC. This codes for CASSHDRGGYTF.